This T cell receptor (beta chain) was captured in a study of T cell repertoires in cytomegalovirus infection. For this clonotype: Its antigen is still unknown.

The germline CDR1 and CDR2 sequences are SNHLY and FYNNEI. The CDR3 spans 15 residues. The V gene lost 4 bases and the J gene lost 1 base, with 12 bases spanning the gap. Via MiXCR, TCRdb re-called the reads, giving one row per CDR3 protein. The table lists approximately 390,000 distinct CDR3 sequences, just under 35% of them singletons, with roughly 14% in the top ten. The sequence came from a human donor in good health (CMV status not recorded). Some clones in this sample may be carry-over from other donors' samples. The rearrangement links TRBV2 to TRBJ2-3, with a weak D call TRBD1 (5 bases). Sequencing was performed on cultured PBMCs, taken from culture after CMV antigen stimulation. The CDR3 region is CASSAAGLGTDTQYF. The DNA of the CDR3 is TGTGCCAGCAGTGCTGCAGGGCTGGGCACAGATACGCAGTATTTT.